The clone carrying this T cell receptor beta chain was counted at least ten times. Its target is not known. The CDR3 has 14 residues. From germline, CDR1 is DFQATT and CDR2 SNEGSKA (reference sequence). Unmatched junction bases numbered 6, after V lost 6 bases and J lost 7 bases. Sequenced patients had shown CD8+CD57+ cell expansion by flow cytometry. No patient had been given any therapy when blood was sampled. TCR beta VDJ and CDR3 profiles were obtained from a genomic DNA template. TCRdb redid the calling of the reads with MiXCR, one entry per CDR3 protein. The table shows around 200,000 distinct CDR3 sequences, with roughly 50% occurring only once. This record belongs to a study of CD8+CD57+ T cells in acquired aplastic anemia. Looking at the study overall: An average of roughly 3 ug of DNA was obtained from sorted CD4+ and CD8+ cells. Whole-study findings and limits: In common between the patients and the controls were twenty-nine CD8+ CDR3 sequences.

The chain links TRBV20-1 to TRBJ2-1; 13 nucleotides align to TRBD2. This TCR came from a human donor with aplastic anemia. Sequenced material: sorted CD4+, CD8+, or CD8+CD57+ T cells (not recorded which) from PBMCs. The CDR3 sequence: CSATLAGGSNEQFF. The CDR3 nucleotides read TGCAGTGCGACACTAGCGGGGGGGAGTAATGAGCAGTTCTTC.